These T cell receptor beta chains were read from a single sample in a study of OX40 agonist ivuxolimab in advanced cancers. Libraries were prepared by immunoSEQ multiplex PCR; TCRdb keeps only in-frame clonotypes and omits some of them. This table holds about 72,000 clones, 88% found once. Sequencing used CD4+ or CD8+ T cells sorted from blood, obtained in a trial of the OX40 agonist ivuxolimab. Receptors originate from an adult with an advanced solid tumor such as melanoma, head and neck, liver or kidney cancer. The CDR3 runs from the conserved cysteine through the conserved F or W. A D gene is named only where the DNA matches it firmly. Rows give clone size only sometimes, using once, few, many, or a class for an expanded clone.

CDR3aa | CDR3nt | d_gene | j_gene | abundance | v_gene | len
CASSHSGVLAGGMESYEQYF | TGTGCCAGCAGCCACAGTGGGGTTCTAGCGGGAGGCATGGAATCCTACGAGCAGTACTTC | TRBD2 | TRBJ2-7 | - | TRBV13 | 20
CASSYSRSPLHF | TGTGCCAGCAGTTACTCGAGATCACCCCTCCACTTT | - | TRBJ1-6 | - | TRBV6-6 | 12
CASQLAEYNEQFF | TGTGCCAGCCAACTAGCGGAGTACAATGAGCAGTTCTTC | TRBD2 | TRBJ2-1 | - | TRBV6-5 | 13
CAASRAGDYNSPLHF | TGTGCCGCCTCGAGGGCAGGGGATTATAATTCACCCCTCCACTTT | - | TRBJ1-6 | few | TRBV30 | 15
CASSRGRGDEQYF | TGTGCCAGTAGTCGGGGCAGGGGCGACGAGCAGTACTTC | - | TRBJ2-7 | - | TRBV19 | 13
CASSLSRQTEAFF | TGTGCCAGCAGTTTATCGAGACAGACTGAAGCTTTCTTT | - | TRBJ1-1 | - | TRBV27 | 13
CASSYSRRGEQYF | TGTGCCAGCAGTTACTCGAGACGGGGGGAGCAGTACTTC | - | TRBJ2-7 | - | TRBV6-5 | 13
CASSLEVSGVGEQYF | TGTGCCAGCAGCTTAGAAGTTTCAGGGGTGGGCGAGCAGTACTTC | - | TRBJ2-7 | - | TRBV11-2 | 15
CASSDTRIFTDTQYF | TGTGCCAGCAGCGACACTAGGATTTTCACAGATACGCAGTATTTT | - | TRBJ2-3 | - | TRBV9 | 15
CASSSSGTGRREQYF | TGTGCCAGCAGTTCCTCCGGGACAGGGAGGCGCGAGCAGTACTTC | TRBD1 | TRBJ2-7 | - | TRBV27 | 15
CASRSLFGQGKVMWEDEQFF | TGCGCCAGCAGAAGTTTGTTCGGACAGGGGAAGGTAATGTGGGAGGATGAGCAGTTCTTC | TRBD1 | TRBJ2-1 | few | TRBV4-1 | 20
CASSLPPGDQYF | TGTGCCAGCAGCTTACCTCCGGGAGACCAGTACTTC | - | TRBJ2-5 | - | TRBV7-3 | 12
CASRKTGPSSYEQYF | TGTGCCAGCAGGAAGACAGGCCCCAGCTCCTACGAGCAGTACTTC | - | TRBJ2-7 | - | TRBV5-6 | 15
CASSFGQGVDLMAGPLHF | TGTGCCAGCAGCTTTGGACAGGGTGTAGACCTTATGGCCGGGCCCCTCCACTTT | TRBD1 | TRBJ1-6 | - | TRBV5-6 | 18
CASRPGRVLSYEQYF | TGTGCCAGCAGGCCCGGCAGGGTACTGTCCTACGAGCAGTACTTC | - | TRBJ2-7 | - | TRBV6-6 | 15
CASRGHASYEQYF | TGTGCCAGCAGGGGACACGCCTCCTACGAGCAGTACTTC | - | TRBJ2-7 | few | TRBV28 | 13
CASSQEQYNEQFF | TGCGCCAGCAGCCAAGAACAGTACAATGAGCAGTTCTTC | - | TRBJ2-1 | - | TRBV4-3 | 13
CASSYTPGRREETQYF | TGTGCCAGCAGTTATACCCCGGGACGAAGGGAAGAGACCCAGTACTTC | - | TRBJ2-5 | - | TRBV6-5 | 16
CASMDRGHNNEQFF | TGTGCCAGTATGGACAGGGGGCATAACAATGAGCAGTTCTTC | TRBD1 | TRBJ2-1 | - | TRBV19 | 14
CASSFRTANTGELFF | TGTGCCAGCAGCTTTCGGACAGCGAACACCGGGGAGCTGTTTTTT | - | TRBJ2-2 | - | TRBV11-3 | 15
CASSLEQDTNTGELFF | TGTGCCAGCAGCTTAGAGCAGGATACGAACACCGGGGAGCTGTTTTTT | - | TRBJ2-2 | - | TRBV7-6 | 16
CASSLGDRVFGKLFF | TGCGCCAGCAGCTTGGGGGACAGGGTCTTTGGAAAACTGTTTTTT | TRBD1 | TRBJ1-4 | - | TRBV5-1 | 15
CASSISVGAEAFF | TGTGCCAGTAGTATTTCCGTAGGGGCTGAAGCTTTCTTT | - | TRBJ1-1 | - | TRBV19 | 13
CASAGRNTEAFF | TGTGCCAGCGCCGGTAGAAACACTGAAGCTTTCTTT | - | TRBJ1-1 | few | TRBV28 | 12
CASSARTGGVKSGELFF | TGTGCCAGTAGTGCAAGGACAGGGGGAGTAAAGTCCGGGGAGCTGTTTTTT | TRBD1 | TRBJ2-2 | - | TRBV19 | 17
CASSPGGQGGYTF | TGTGCCAGCTCACCAGGAGGGCAGGGTGGCTACACCTTC | - | TRBJ1-2 | - | TRBV18 | 13
CASSLDQVGASNYGYTF | TGTGCCAGCAGCTTAGATCAAGTAGGGGCCTCTAACTATGGCTACACCTTC | - | TRBJ1-2 | - | TRBV11-2 | 17
CTSSQEMQGNQPQHF | TGCACCAGCAGCCAAGAAATGCAGGGCAATCAGCCCCAGCATTTT | - | TRBJ1-5 | - | TRBV1 | 15
CASSSSGAGFDTQYF | TGTGCCAGCAGCAGTAGCGGAGCGGGTTTCGATACGCAGTATTTT | - | TRBJ2-3 | - | TRBV28 | 15
CASSRTDSSYEQYF | TGTGCCAGCAGCCGGACCGACAGCTCCTACGAGCAGTACTTC | - | TRBJ2-7 | - | TRBV6-5 | 14
CASSEAPAEDSPLHF | TGTGCCAGCAGTGAAGCGCCGGCTGAAGATTCACCCCTCCACTTT | - | TRBJ1-6 | - | TRBV6-1 | 15